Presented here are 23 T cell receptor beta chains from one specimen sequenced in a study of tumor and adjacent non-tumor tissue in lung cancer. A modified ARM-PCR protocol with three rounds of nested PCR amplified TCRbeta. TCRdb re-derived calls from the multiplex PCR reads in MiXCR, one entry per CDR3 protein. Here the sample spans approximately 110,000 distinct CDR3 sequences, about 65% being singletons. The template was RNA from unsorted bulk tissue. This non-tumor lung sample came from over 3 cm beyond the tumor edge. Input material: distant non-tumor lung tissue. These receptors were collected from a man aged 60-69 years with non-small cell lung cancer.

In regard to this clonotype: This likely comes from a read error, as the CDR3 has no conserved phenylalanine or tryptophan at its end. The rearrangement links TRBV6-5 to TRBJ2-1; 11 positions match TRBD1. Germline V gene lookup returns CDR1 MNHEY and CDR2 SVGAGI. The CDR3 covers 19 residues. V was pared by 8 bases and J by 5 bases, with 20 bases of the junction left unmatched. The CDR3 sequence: CASGRRGQGAFALNNEQFL. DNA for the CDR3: TGTGCCAGCGGTCGAAGAGGACAGGGGGCATTTGCCCTGAACAATGAGCAGTTCTTG.

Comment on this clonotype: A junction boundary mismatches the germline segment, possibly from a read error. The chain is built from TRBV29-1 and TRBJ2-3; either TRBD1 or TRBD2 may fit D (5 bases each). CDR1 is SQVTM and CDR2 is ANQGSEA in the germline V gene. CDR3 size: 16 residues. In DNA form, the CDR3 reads TGCAGCGCCCGTGCCTGGGGGAGCGCTAGCACAGATACGCAATATTTT. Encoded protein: CSARAWGSASTDTQYF.

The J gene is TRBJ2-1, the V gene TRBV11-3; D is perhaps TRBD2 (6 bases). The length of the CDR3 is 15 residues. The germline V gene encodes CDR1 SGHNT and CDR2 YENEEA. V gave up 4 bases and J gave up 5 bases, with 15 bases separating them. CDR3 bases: TGTGCCAGCAGCTCATACTCGGGAGCGGACAATGAGCAGTTCTTC. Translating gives CASSSYSGADNEQFF.

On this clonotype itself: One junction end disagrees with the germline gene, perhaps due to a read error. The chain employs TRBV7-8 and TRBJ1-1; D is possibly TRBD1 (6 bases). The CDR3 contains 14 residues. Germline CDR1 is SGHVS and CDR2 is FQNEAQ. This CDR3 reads CARSLDRRNTEAFF. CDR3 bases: TGTGCCCGCAGCTTGGACAGACGAAACACCGAAGCCTTCTTT.

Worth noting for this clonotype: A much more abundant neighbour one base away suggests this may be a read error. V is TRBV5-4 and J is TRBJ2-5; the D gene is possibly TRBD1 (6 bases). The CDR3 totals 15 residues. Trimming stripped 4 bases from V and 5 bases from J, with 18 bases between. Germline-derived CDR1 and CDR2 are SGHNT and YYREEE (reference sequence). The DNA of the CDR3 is TGTGCCAGCAGCACAGGGAGCAGGCAGAAGGAGACCCAGTACTTC. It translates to CASSTGSRQKETQYF.

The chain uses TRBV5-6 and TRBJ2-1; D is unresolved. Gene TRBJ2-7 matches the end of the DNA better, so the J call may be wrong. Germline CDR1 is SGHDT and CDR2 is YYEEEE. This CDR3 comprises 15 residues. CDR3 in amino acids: CASSQRLAAYNEQYF. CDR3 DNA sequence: TGTGCCAGCAGCCAAAGACTGGCGGCGTACAATGAGCAGTACTTC.

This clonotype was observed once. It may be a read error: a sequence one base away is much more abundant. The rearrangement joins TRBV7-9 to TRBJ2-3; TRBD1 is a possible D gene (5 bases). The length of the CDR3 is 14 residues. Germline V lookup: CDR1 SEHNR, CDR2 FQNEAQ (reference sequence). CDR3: CAGSLATGPDTQYF. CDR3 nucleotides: TGTGCCGGCAGCTTAGCCACAGGCCCAGATACGCAGTATTTT.

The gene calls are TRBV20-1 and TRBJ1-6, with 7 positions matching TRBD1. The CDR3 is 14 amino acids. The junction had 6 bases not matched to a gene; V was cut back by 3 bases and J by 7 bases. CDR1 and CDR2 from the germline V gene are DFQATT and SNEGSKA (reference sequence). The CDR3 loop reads CSASVTGENSPLHF. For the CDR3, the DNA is TGCAGTGCTAGTGTCACAGGGGAGAATTCACCCCTCCACTTT.

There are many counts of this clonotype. CDR3 in amino acids: CASSQMGSYEQYF. The CDR3 region has the DNA TGCGCCAGCAGCCAAATGGGCTCCTACGAGCAGTACTTC. The chain links TRBV4-1 to TRBJ2-7; D not certain. V lost 2 bases and J lost 0, with 5 bases in between. Germline assignment: CDR1 MGHRA and CDR2 YSYEKL. The CDR3 runs 13 residues.

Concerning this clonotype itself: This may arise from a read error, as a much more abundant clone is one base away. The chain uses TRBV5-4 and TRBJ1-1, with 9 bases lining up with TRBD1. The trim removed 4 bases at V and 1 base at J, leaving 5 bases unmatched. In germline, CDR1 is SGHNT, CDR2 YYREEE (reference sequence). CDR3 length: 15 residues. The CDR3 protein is CASSVKQGANTEAFF. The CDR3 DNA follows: TGTGCCAGCAGCGTGAAACAGGGGGCGAACACTGAAGCTTTCTTT.

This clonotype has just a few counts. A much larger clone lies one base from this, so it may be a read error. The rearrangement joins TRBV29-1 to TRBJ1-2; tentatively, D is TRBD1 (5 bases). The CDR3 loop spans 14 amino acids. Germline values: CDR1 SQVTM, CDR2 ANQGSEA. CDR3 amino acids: CSVEDLAGSYGCTF. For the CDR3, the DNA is TGCAGCGTTGAAGATCTTGCAGGGTCCTATGGCTGCACCTTC.

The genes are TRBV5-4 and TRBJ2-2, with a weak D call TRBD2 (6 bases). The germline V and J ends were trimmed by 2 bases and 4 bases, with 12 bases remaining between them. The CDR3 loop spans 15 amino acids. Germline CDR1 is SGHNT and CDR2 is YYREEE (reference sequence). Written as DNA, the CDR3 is TGTGCCAGCAGCTTTGGCGGGGAAAGCACCGGGGAGCTGTTTTTT. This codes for CASSFGGESTGELFF.

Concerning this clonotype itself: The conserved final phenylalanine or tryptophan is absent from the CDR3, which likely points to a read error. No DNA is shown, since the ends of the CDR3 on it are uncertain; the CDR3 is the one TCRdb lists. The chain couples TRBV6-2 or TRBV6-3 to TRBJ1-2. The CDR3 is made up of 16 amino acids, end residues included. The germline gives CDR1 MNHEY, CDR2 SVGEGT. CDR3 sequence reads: CASSYSMGNGDYGYTI.

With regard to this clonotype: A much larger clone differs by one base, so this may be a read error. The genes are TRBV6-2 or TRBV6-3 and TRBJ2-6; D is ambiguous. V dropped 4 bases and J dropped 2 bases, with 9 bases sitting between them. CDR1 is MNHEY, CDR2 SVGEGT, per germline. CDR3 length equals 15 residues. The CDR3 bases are TGTGCCAGCAGTTTATACGTAGCTGGGGCCAACGTCCTGACTTTC. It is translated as CASSLYVAGANVLTF.

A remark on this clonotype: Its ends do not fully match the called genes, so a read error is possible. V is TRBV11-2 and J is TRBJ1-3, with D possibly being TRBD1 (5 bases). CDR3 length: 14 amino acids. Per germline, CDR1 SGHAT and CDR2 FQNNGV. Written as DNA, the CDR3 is TGTATCAGCAGCTCTGACAGTCCTGGAAACACCATATCTTTT. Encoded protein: CISSSDSPGNTISF.

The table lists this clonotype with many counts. In nucleotides, the CDR3 is TGTGCCAGCAGTTCAAACAATGCACGGAATGAGCAGTTCTTC. Translating it yields CASSSNNARNEQFF. The chain links TRBV28 to TRBJ2-1; D is ambiguous. V was clipped by 4 bases and J by 7 bases, with 14 bases between them. Germline V gene lookup returns CDR1 MDHEN and CDR2 SYDVKM. This CDR3 spans 14 amino acids.

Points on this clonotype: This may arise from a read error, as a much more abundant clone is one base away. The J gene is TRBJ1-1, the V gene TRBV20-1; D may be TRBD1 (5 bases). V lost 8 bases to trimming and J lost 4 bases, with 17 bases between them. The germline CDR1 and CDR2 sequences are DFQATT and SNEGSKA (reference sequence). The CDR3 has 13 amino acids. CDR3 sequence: CSSMAGELTEAFF. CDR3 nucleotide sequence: TGCAGTTCTATGGCGGGGGAACTCACTGAAGCTTTCTTT.

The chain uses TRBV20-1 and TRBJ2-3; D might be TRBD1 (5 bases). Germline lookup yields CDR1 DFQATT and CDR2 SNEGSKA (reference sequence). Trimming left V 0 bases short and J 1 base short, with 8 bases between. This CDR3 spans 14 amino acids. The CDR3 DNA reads TGCAGTGCTAGAGACCAGGGTGGCACAGATACGCAGTATTTT. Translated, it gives CSARDQGGTDTQYF.

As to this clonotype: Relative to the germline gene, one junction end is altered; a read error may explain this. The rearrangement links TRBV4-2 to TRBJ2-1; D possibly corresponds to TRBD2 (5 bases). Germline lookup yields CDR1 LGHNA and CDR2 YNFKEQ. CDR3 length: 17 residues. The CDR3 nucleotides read TGTGCCAACAGCCAAGCCCTTGGGGTAGCGTCTGATAATGGGCAGTTCTTC. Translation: CANSQALGVASDNGQFF.

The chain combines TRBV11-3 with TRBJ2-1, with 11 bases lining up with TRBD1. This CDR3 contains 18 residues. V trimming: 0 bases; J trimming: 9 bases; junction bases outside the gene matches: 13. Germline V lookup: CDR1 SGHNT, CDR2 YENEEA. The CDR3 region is CASSLEFPGGQGAREQFF. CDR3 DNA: TGTGCCAGCAGCTTAGAATTTCCTGGAGGACAGGGGGCCCGTGAGCAGTTCTTC.

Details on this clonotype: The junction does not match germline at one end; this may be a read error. For the CDR3, the DNA is TGTACCAGCAATGGGGTAACAGGGGGCAGCGAGCAGTACTTC. Residues: CTSNGVTGGSEQYF. J is TRBJ2-7 and V is TRBV11-3; 9 positions agree with TRBD1. This CDR3 spans 14 amino acids. CDR1 and CDR2 (germline): SGHNT, YENEEA.

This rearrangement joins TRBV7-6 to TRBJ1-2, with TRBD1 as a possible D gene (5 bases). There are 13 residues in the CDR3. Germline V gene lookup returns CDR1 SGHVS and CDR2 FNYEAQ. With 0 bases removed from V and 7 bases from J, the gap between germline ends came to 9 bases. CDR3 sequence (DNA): TGTGCCAGCAGCTTAGCCCCGGGGACTGGCTACACCTTC. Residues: CASSLAPGTGYTF. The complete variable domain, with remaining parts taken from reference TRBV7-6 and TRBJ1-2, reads GAGVSQSPRYKVTKRGQDVALRCDPISGHVSLYWYRQALGQGPEFLTYFNYEAQQDKSGLPNDRFSAERPEGSISTLTIQRTEQRDSAMYRCASSLAPGTGYTFGSGTRLTVV.

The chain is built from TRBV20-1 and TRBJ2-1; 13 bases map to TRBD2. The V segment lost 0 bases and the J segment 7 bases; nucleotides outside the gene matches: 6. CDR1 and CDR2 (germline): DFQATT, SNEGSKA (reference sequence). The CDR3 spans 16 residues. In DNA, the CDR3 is TGCAGTGCTAGAGATCCACTAGCGGGAGGGGCGAATGAGCAGTTCTTC. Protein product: CSARDPLAGGANEQFF.